Below are 23 T cell receptor beta chains sequenced from a single sample in a study of T cell repertoires in cytomegalovirus infection. TCRdb processed the reads anew with MiXCR; each CDR3 protein has one entry. This table has about 100,000 distinct CDR3 sequences, under 25% appearing once. Sequencing was done on a sample of CD8+ T cells from PBMCs. The source of these receptors is a human donor in good health (CMV status not recorded). Some clones in this sample may be carry-over from other donors' samples.

This clonotype has only a few counts. The chain couples TRBV5-4 to TRBJ2-5, with D unclear. Germline V CDR1 and CDR2: SGHNT, YYREEE (reference sequence). V gave up 4 bases and J gave up 3 bases, with 7 bases separating them. The CDR3 consists of 12 residues. The CDR3 DNA is TGTGCCAGCAGCGGAGAAGAAGAGACCCAGTACTTC. Its protein is CASSGEEETQYF.

The chain has TRBV30 and TRBJ2-7; D ambiguous. CDR3 size: 13 residues. The germline gives CDR1 GTSNPN, CDR2 SVGIG (reference sequence). V lost 1 base and J 1 base, leaving 8 bases between the germline ends. The CDR3 sequence: CAWSGGSSYEQYF. The CDR3 DNA reads as TGTGCCTGGAGTGGAGGCTCTTCCTACGAGCAGTACTTC.

In this sample, this clonotype turned up a few times. CDR3 in amino acids: CASSMRTGDGYTF. CDR3 in DNA: TGTGCCAGTAGTATGCGGACAGGGGATGGCTACACCTTC. The chain employs TRBV19 and TRBJ1-2; 9 bases map to TRBD1. Trimming took 3 bases from V and 6 from J; bases not matched to a gene: 2. Germline V lookup: CDR1 LNHDA, CDR2 SQIVND (reference sequence). The length of the CDR3 is 13 residues.

The chain is built from TRBV19 and TRBJ2-7, with D tentatively TRBD2 (5 bases). Germline values: CDR1 LNHDA, CDR2 SQIVND (reference sequence). This CDR3 is 15 amino acids long. Trimming removed 5 bases from V and 2 bases from J, with 16 bases in between. DNA for the CDR3: TGTGCCAGTAGTTATGTGGCAGGACTTACCTACGAGCAGTACTTC. This gives the protein CASSYVAGLTYEQYF.

Many counts were recorded for this clonotype. This chain connects TRBV7-2 to TRBJ2-3; 9 positions agree with TRBD2. V was pared by 1 base and J by 3 bases, with 5 bases of the junction left unmatched. The CDR3 loop spans 16 amino acids. Germline assignment: CDR1 SGHTA and CDR2 FQGNSA. CDR3 sequence reads: CASSLGAGGRTDTQYF. The CDR3 DNA sequence: TGTGCCAGCAGCTTAGGGGCGGGGGGGCGAACAGATACGCAGTATTTT. The whole variable domain, remainder taken from reference TRBV7-2 and TRBJ2-3, is GAGVSQSPSNKVTEKGKDVELRCDPISGHTALYWYRQSLGQGLEFLIYFQGNSAPDKSGLPSDRFSAERTGGSVSTLTIQRTQQEDSAVYLCASSLGAGGRTDTQYFGPGTRLTVL.

The chain carries TRBV28 and TRBJ2-3, with TRBD2 matching over 14 bases. V gave up 6 bases and J gave up 6 bases; unmatched junction bases: 8. Germline CDR1 is MDHEN and CDR2 is SYDVKM. This CDR3 spans 16 amino acids. CDR3 DNA: TGTGCCAGCAGCCCAGGGACTAGCGGGGGAAGCGATACGCAGTATTTT. It yields the protein CASSPGTSGGSDTQYF.

In this sample, this clonotype turned up a few times. The chain recombines TRBV4-3 with TRBJ2-1; D gene ambiguous. V was trimmed by 0 bases and J by 8 bases, leaving 14 bases between them. The germline V gene has CDR1 LGHNA and CDR2 YSLEER. CDR3 size: 15 residues. The CDR3 DNA is TGCGCCAGCAGCCAAGAAGTGAGCGAAGCCCATGAGCAGTTCTTC. It codes for CASSQEVSEAHEQFF.

This chain connects TRBV29-1 to TRBJ2-1; 10 nucleotides align to TRBD2. In germline, CDR1 is SQVTM, CDR2 ANQGSEA. With 4 bases clipped from V and 10 bases from J, the junction kept 7 bases outside the gene matches. The CDR3 sequence is 13 residues long. The CDR3 region has the DNA TGCAGCGTTGTGGCTAGCGGGGGCGGGGAGCAGTTCTTC. This encodes CSVVASGGGEQFF.

This clonotype was recorded many times. This chain links TRBV6-2 or TRBV6-3 with TRBJ2-1; 9 bases match TRBD1. After removal of 6 bases from V and 1 base from J, the junction contained 4 bases not matched to a gene. Germline V CDR1 and CDR2: MNHEY, SVGEGT. This CDR3 comprises 15 residues. CDR3 residues: CASRVTGGSYNEQFF. The DNA for the CDR3 is TGTGCCAGCAGGGTGACAGGGGGTTCCTACAATGAGCAGTTCTTC.

This clonotype was found a few times. This chain joins TRBV24-1 and TRBJ2-3; D gene unclear. Deletions cut 4 bases from V and 5 bases from J, with 9 bases between. The germline V gene has CDR1 KGHDR and CDR2 SFDVKD. The CDR3 is made up of 13 amino acids. The CDR3 loop is CATSDRWGDTQYF. CDR3 sequence (DNA): TGTGCCACCAGTGACAGATGGGGAGATACGCAGTATTTT.

The CDR3 region has the DNA TGTGCCAGCCGTAGCCCCCAAGAGACCCAGTACTTC. It translates to CASRSPQETQYF. The genes are TRBV19 and TRBJ2-5; no definite D call. V was pared by 9 bases and J by 1 base, with 9 bases between. The CDR3 sequence is 12 residues long. The germline gives CDR1 LNHDA, CDR2 SQIVND (reference sequence).

The genes are TRBV12-3 or TRBV12-4 and TRBJ2-3; D is perhaps TRBD1 or TRBD2 (5 bases each). Trimming took 6 bases from V and 2 from J, leaving 24 bases between them. CDR3 size: 18 residues. CDR3 sequence: CASSYKTMTGLLTDTQYF. As DNA, the CDR3 is TGTGCCAGCAGCTATAAAACCATGACGGGGCTGCTCACAGATACGCAGTATTTT.

The rearrangement links TRBV6-2 or TRBV6-3 to TRBJ2-7; tentative D call: TRBD2 (5 bases). This CDR3 is built from 17 residues. Germline CDR1 MNHEY, CDR2 SVGEGT. V was shortened by 0 bases and J by 0 bases, with 15 bases between the two germline ends. CDR3 region: CASSYSRDIPSSYEQYF. The CDR3, as DNA: TGTGCCAGCAGTTACTCCCGGGATATTCCTAGCTCCTACGAGCAGTACTTC.

CDR3 sequence (DNA): TGTGCCAGCAGTTACGAGGGGTTCACTGAAGCTTTCTTT. It specifies CASSYEGFTEAFF. V is TRBV6-2 or TRBV6-3 and J is TRBJ1-1; a possible D gene is TRBD1 (5 bases). The CDR3 runs to 13 residues. Trimming took off 2 bases at V and 4 bases at J, with 8 bases between the two ends. Germline loops: CDR1 MNHEY, CDR2 SVGEGT.

Concerning this clonotype: The junction shows a germline mismatch at one end, possibly a read error. V usage is TRBV7-9 and J usage is TRBJ2-2; D is perhaps TRBD2 (5 bases). The germline gives CDR1 SEHNR, CDR2 FQNEAQ (reference sequence). CDR3 length: 15 residues. The CDR3 is CASSLAGPDTGELFF. The CDR3 coding sequence is TGTGCCAGCAGCCTAGCCGGGCCCGACACCGGGGAGCTGTTTTTT.

This clonotype was found many times. V usage is TRBV20-1 and J usage is TRBJ1-2; D may be TRBD1 (6 bases). Looked up from germline, CDR1 is DFQATT and CDR2 is SNEGSKA (reference sequence). Trimming took off 6 bases at V and 4 bases at J, with 24 bases between the two ends. This CDR3 has 16 residues. CDR3 DNA: TGCAGTGCGACGGATGGACAGAAACTCAAACTCTATGGCTACACCTTC. This translates into CSATDGQKLKLYGYTF.

The gene calls are TRBV20-1 and TRBJ2-5, with D possibly being TRBD1 or TRBD2 (5 bases each). The ends were cut back, 1 base at V and 3 bases at J, with 15 bases in the middle. The CDR3 runs 15 residues. Germline loops: CDR1 DFQATT, CDR2 SNEGSKA (reference sequence). The CDR3 nucleotides are TGCAGTGCTAGAGGGCCGGGACGCAGAAAAGAGACCCAGTACTTC. Amino acid sequence: CSARGPGRRKETQYF.

The chain couples TRBV7-3 to TRBJ2-2; no clear D. This CDR3 has 15 residues. The ends were cut back, 0 bases at V and 6 bases at J, with 11 bases in the middle. CDR1 and CDR2 (germline): SGHTA, FQGTGA. This CDR3 is CASSLTGYQPGELFF. CDR3 sequence (DNA): TGTGCCAGCAGCTTAACGGGCTACCAACCCGGGGAGCTGTTTTTT.

This clonotype has just a few counts. This rearrangement joins TRBV7-3 to TRBJ1-2, with D perhaps TRBD1 (5 bases). V was shortened by 0 bases and J by 3 bases, with 11 bases between the two germline ends. This CDR3 contains 15 residues. Germline V gene sequence: CDR1 SGHTA, CDR2 FQGTGA. CDR3 sequence (DNA): TGTGCCAGCAGCTTAACACCCGGACAAGACTATGGCTACACCTTC. It is translated as CASSLTPGQDYGYTF.

The rearrangement joins TRBV29-1 to TRBJ1-2, with D unclear. Trimming cost V 4 bases and J 8 bases, with 17 bases left between them. CDR3 length: 13 amino acids. Per germline, CDR1 SQVTM and CDR2 ANQGSEA. For the CDR3, the DNA is TGCAGCGTTGTGTTGCGGGATGCGAGAGGCTACACCTTC. It is translated as CSVVLRDARGYTF.

This clonotype was counted ten times or more. The V call is TRBV20-1, the J call TRBJ2-3; 9 bases agree with TRBD2. The CDR3 runs 17 residues. Looked up from germline, CDR1 is DFQATT and CDR2 is SNEGSKA (reference sequence). V trimming: 8 bases; J trimming: 6 bases; junction bases outside the gene matches: 21. CDR3 sequence: CSFQKREATRGGDTQYF. CDR3 DNA sequence: TGCAGTTTCCAGAAGCGGGAGGCGACCCGGGGTGGGGATACGCAGTATTTT.

This clonotype has a handful of counts. One junction end disagrees with the germline gene, perhaps due to a read error. The chain links TRBV7-9 to TRBJ1-6; D not certain. This CDR3 region has 15 residues. Germline assignment: CDR1 SEHNR and CDR2 FQNEAQ (reference sequence). The CDR3, as DNA: TGTGCCAGCAGCCTAGCCCACGAGGCGAGGACACCCCTCCACTTT. Amino acids: CASSLAHEARTPLHF.

This clonotype has a handful of counts. The chain is built from TRBV29-1 and TRBJ1-1, with TRBD1 matching 9 bases. CDR3 length: 14 residues. CDR1 and CDR2 (germline): SQVTM, ANQGSEA. V lost 4 bases to trimming and J lost 7 bases; unmatched junction nucleotides: 10. DNA for the CDR3: TGCAGCGTTGTTTGGGGACAGGGAGGGATTGAAGCTTTCTTT. Its protein is CSVVWGQGGIEAFF.